These 23 T cell receptor beta chains were sequenced from one sample in a study of identical twins. TCRdb ran MiXCR on the 5' RACE reads and lists one entry per CDR3 protein. The sample shows about 450,000 distinct CDR3 sequences, roughly 18% of them seen only once. Sequenced sample: naive T cells sorted from blood. Receptors originate from a man aged 50-60 years in good health.

This clonotype was seen a few times. The V call is TRBV12-3 or TRBV12-4, the J call TRBJ2-7; D possibly uses TRBD1 or TRBD2 (6 bases each). The CDR3 has 15 amino acids. Trimming removed 1 base from V and 3 bases from J, with 13 bases in between. The CDR3 region is CASSLDGGRSYEQYF. The CDR3 nucleotides are TGTGCCAGCAGTTTAGATGGGGGGCGCAGCTACGAGCAGTACTTC.

The chain has TRBV10-3 and TRBJ2-2, with TRBD1 identical over 7 bases. Per the germline V gene, CDR1 is ENHRY and CDR2 is SYGVKD. This CDR3 comprises 14 residues. V lost 9 bases and J lost 1; bases outside the gene matches: 5. CDR3 residues: CAIQGQENTGELFF. The CDR3 DNA is TGTGCCATACAGGGGCAGGAGAACACCGGGGAGCTGTTTTTT.

This chain links TRBV7-9 with TRBJ2-2, with D uncertain. V was clipped by 2 bases and J by 6 bases, with 13 bases between them. Germline-derived CDR1 and CDR2 are SEHNR and FQNEAQ (reference sequence). The CDR3 is 15 residues long. CDR3 loop: CASSLRRQVAGELFF. The DNA of the CDR3 is TGTGCCAGCAGCTTAAGGCGGCAGGTTGCCGGGGAGCTGTTTTTT.

The genes are TRBV20-1 and TRBJ2-1, with TRBD2 matching 12 bases. The CDR3 spans 16 residues. The V gene's germline CDR1 is DFQATT and CDR2 SNEGSKA (reference sequence). Unmatched junction bases numbered 10, after V lost 6 bases and J lost 4 bases. CDR3 amino acids: CSALTSGGHKYNEQFF. Here the CDR3 DNA reads TGCAGTGCCCTCACTAGCGGGGGGCACAAATACAATGAGCAGTTCTTC.

V gene TRBV7-2 combines with J gene TRBJ2-1; 8 bases match TRBD1. This CDR3 has 15 amino acids. Germline CDR1 reads SGHTA; CDR2 reads FQGNSA. J was trimmed by 4 bases and V by 2 bases; bases with no gene match: 4. Here the CDR3 DNA reads TGTGCCAGCAGCTTAAAACAGGGGGGTTACAATGAGCAGTTCTTC. Protein: CASSLKQGGYNEQFF. The whole variable domain, filled in from reference TRBV7-2 and TRBJ2-1, reads GAGVSQSPSNKVTEKGKDVELRCDPISGHTALYWYRQSLGQGLEFLIYFQGNSAPDKSGLPSDRFSAERTGGSVSTLTIQRTQQEDSAVYLCASSLKQGGYNEQFFGPGTRLTVL.

This clonotype was counted only a few times. The gene calls are TRBV4-1 and TRBJ2-5; 9 bases map to TRBD2. V lost 0 bases and J lost 3; bases outside the gene matches: 8. The CDR3 totals 17 residues. CDR1 MGHRA and CDR2 YSYEKL come from the germline V gene. CDR3 region: CASSQEGLASGEETQYF. The CDR3 DNA follows: TGCGCCAGCAGCCAAGAGGGTCTGGCTAGCGGGGAAGAGACCCAGTACTTC.

The chain recombines TRBV7-9 with TRBJ2-7; 8 nucleotides align to TRBD2. Per germline, CDR1 SEHNR and CDR2 FQNEAQ (reference sequence). The CDR3 has 15 amino acids. J gave up 7 bases and V 7 bases, and 15 bases lay outside the gene matches. CDR3 residues: CASTHGGSGALEQYF. CDR3 sequence (DNA): TGTGCCAGCACTCATGGAGGTAGCGGGGCGTTGGAGCAGTACTTC.

This clonotype occurred many times. The V call is TRBV5-1, the J call TRBJ1-1; maybe TRBD1 (5 bases). Trimming left V 0 bases short and J 5 bases short, with 8 bases between. CDR1 and CDR2 (germline): SGHRS, YFSETQ. There are 13 residues in the CDR3. This CDR3 reads CASSLEGFTEAFF. The CDR3 nucleotides read TGCGCCAGCAGCTTGGAGGGGTTTACTGAAGCTTTCTTT.

The V call is TRBV6-1, the J call TRBJ2-7; TRBD1 matches at 9 bases. The CDR3 has 15 residues. Germline lookup yields CDR1 MNHNS and CDR2 SASEGT. The V segment lost 5 bases and the J segment 1 base; nucleotides outside the gene matches: 6. CDR3 DNA: TGTGCCAGCAGTAGGGACAGGGATGAGTCCTACGAGCAGTACTTC. The encoded protein is CASSRDRDESYEQYF.

This rearrangement joins TRBV5-1 to TRBJ1-1; D is possibly TRBD1 (6 bases). This CDR3 is built from 15 residues. Deletions cut 0 bases from V and 3 bases from J, with 12 bases between. Looked up from germline, CDR1 is SGHRS and CDR2 is YFSETQ. CDR3 nucleotides: TGCGCCAGCAGCTTGGCCATACAGGGTCACACTGAAGCTTTCTTT. This codes for CASSLAIQGHTEAFF.

This clonotype was counted at least ten times. The V call is TRBV4-3, the J call TRBJ2-7, with TRBD2 identical over 10 bases. Per germline, CDR1 LGHNA and CDR2 YSLEER. Trimming cost V 1 base and J 4 bases; bases outside gene matches: 13. The CDR3 spans 18 residues. DNA for the CDR3: TGCGCCAGCAGCCAAGTTGTGAGTAGCGGGAGGAGGACGTACGAGCAGTACTTC. Its protein is CASSQVVSSGRRTYEQYF.

This clonotype has a count of ten or more. This chain connects TRBV2 to TRBJ2-3, with TRBD1 identical over 10 bases. J gave up 5 bases and V 0 bases, and 5 bases lay outside the gene matches. The CDR3 consists of 16 residues. From germline, CDR1 is SNHLY and CDR2 FYNNEI. The CDR3 reads CASSEALTGGRDTQYF. The CDR3 DNA sequence: TGTGCCAGCAGTGAAGCGTTGACAGGGGGCCGAGATACGCAGTATTTT.

This clonotype has only a few counts. This chain connects TRBV6-2 or TRBV6-3 to TRBJ2-7; 9 positions match TRBD2. CDR3 length: 17 amino acids. With V trimmed by 2 bases and J by 7 bases, 15 bases remained unmatched. The V gene's germline CDR1 is MNHEY and CDR2 SVGEGT. The CDR3 loop reads CASSYGSTGTSLREQYF. The CDR3 coding sequence is TGTGCCAGCAGTTACGGATCGACCGGGACTAGCTTACGGGAGCAGTACTTC.

The chain recombines TRBV15 with TRBJ2-7; weak D call: TRBD2 (6 bases). Germline assignment: CDR1 LNHNV and CDR2 YYDKDF (reference sequence). Trimming took 3 bases from V and 1 from J, leaving 7 bases between them. The CDR3 length is 13 residues. In DNA, the CDR3 is TGTGCCACCAGCAGGGACTATTCCTACGAGCAGTACTTC. As protein: CATSRDYSYEQYF. The full variable domain, rest sourced from reference TRBV15 and TRBJ2-7, is DAMVIQNPRYQVTQFGKPVTLSCSQTLNHNVMYWYQQKSSQAPKLLFHYYDKDFNNEADTPDNFQSRRPNTSFCFLDIRSPGLGDTAMYLCATSRDYSYEQYFGPGTRLTVT.

The V gene is TRBV6-2 or TRBV6-3, the J gene TRBJ2-5, with 7 bases lining up with TRBD1. The CDR3 covers 15 residues. V gave up 2 bases and J gave up 2 bases; unmatched junction bases: 5. Germline V gives CDR1 MNHEY, CDR2 SVGEGT. The CDR3 coding sequence is TGTGCCAGCAGTTACCTGGGACAGTGGCAAGAGACCCAGTACTTC. It yields the protein CASSYLGQWQETQYF.

This clonotype came up a few times. The chain links TRBV11-1 to TRBJ2-1; TRBD2 agrees at 13 bases. Germline CDR1 reads SGHAT; CDR2 reads FQDESV (reference sequence). V was clipped by 5 bases and J by 3 bases; unmatched bases: 10. The CDR3 has 18 amino acids. As DNA, the CDR3 is TGTGCCAGCAGCCCCCCCACTAGCGGGGGGGTTAACTACAATGAGCAGTTCTTC. This gives the protein CASSPPTSGGVNYNEQFF.

CDR3 sequence reads: CASSSGPLLNYGYTF. The CDR3 DNA reads TGTGCCAGCAGCTCCGGGCCCTTACTCAACTATGGCTACACCTTC. The rearrangement joins TRBV11-2 to TRBJ1-2; D not resolved. The CDR3 contains 15 residues. The V gene lost 4 bases and the J gene lost 2 bases, with 14 bases spanning the gap. The V gene's germline CDR1 is SGHAT and CDR2 FQNNGV.

CDR3 DNA sequence: TGTGCCAGCAGAACGGTGGGGGCCACCGGGGAGCTGTTTTTT. Translation gives CASRTVGATGELFF. The chain has TRBV5-8 and TRBJ2-2; TRBD1 is a possible D gene (6 bases). The CDR3 runs 14 residues. V gave up 5 bases and J gave up 4 bases, with 12 bases separating them. CDR1 and CDR2 (germline): SGHTS, YDEGEE.

The V and J genes are TRBV11-2 and TRBJ2-5; D is unclear. The length of the CDR3 is 14 residues. V was pared by 0 bases and J by 3 bases, with 8 bases between. Germline loops: CDR1 SGHAT, CDR2 FQNNGV. Here the CDR3 reads CASSLDNYEETQYF. Written as DNA, the CDR3 is TGTGCCAGCAGCTTAGATAACTACGAAGAGACCCAGTACTTC.

This clonotype turned up a few times. The genes are TRBV4-3 and TRBJ2-2; maybe TRBD1 (6 bases). The CDR3 length is 17 residues. V was pared by 0 bases and J by 1 base, with 12 bases between. Germline-derived CDR1 and CDR2 are LGHNA and YSLEER. The CDR3 bases are TGCGCCAGCAGCCAAGATTTGCCCAGGGGGAACACCGGGGAGCTGTTTTTT. Translated, it gives CASSQDLPRGNTGELFF.

This clonotype was seen many times. The genes are TRBV20-1 and TRBJ2-2; 13 positions match TRBD2. Germline CDR1 DFQATT, CDR2 SNEGSKA (reference sequence). V gave up 5 bases and J gave up 3 bases; unmatched junction bases: 9. The CDR3 contains 17 residues. In DNA form, the CDR3 reads TGCAGTGCTCCCCGGACTAGCGGGGGTTCGCACACCGGGGAGCTGTTTTTT. Its translation: CSAPRTSGGSHTGELFF.

This clonotype occurred a few times. This chain links TRBV7-2 with TRBJ2-7; D unclear. V lost 5 bases, J lost 2 bases, and 13 bases lay in between. CDR1 and CDR2 (germline): SGHTA, FQGNSA. This CDR3 has 14 amino acids. The CDR3 DNA is TGTGCCAGCAGCCCGCATGGTCCCCCCTACGAGCAGTACTTC. It specifies CASSPHGPPYEQYF.

This clonotype turned up a few times. The rearrangement uses TRBV5-1 and TRBJ2-7, with TRBD2 matching 9 bases. This CDR3 contains 14 residues. Per germline, CDR1 SGHRS and CDR2 YFSETQ. Trimming removed 1 base from V and 9 bases from J; junction bases left unmatched: 8. The CDR3 is CASSLSSGERGQYF. The CDR3 DNA sequence: TGCGCCAGCAGCTTGTCTAGCGGGGAGAGGGGGCAGTACTTC.